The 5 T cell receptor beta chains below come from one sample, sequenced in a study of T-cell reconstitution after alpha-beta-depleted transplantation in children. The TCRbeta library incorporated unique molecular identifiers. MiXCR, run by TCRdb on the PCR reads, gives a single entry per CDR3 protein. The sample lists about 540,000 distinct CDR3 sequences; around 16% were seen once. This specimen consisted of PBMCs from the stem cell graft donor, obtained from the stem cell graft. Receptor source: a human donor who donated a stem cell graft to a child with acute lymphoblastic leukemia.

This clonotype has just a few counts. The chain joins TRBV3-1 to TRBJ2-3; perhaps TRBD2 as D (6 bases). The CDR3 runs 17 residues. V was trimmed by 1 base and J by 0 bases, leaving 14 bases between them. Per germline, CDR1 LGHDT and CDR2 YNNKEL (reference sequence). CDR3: CASSQVLPGTSTDTQYF. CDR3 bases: TGTGCCAGCAGCCAAGTACTTCCCGGGACTAGCACAGATACGCAGTATTTT.

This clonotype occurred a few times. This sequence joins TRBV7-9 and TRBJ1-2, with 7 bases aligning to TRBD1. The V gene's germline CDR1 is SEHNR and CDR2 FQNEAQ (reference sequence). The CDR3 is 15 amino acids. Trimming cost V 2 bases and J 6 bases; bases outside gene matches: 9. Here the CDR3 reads CASSLTSRQGDGYTF. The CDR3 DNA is TGTGCCAGCAGCTTAACTTCGCGACAGGGTGATGGCTACACCTTC.

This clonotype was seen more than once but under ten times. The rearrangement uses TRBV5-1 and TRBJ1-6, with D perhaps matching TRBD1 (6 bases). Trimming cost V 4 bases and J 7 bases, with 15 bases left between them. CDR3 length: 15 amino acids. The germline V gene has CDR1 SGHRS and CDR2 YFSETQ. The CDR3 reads CASSQPTGSNSPLHF. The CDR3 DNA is TGCGCCAGCAGCCAACCAACAGGGTCCAATTCACCCCTCCACTTT.

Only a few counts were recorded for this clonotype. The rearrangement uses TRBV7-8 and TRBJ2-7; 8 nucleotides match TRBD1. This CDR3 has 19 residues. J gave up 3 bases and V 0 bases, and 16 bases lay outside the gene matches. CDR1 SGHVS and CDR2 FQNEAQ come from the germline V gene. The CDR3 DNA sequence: TGTGCCAGCAGCTTAGCGAGAGATGGGACAGGCGGCCCCAGCTACGAGCAGTACTTC. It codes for CASSLARDGTGGPSYEQYF.

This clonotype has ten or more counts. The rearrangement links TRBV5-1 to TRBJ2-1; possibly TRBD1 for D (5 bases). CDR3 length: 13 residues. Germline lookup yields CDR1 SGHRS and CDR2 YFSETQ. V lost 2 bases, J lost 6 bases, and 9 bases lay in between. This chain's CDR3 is CASSFNQGNEQFF. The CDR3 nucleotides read TGCGCCAGCAGCTTCAACCAGGGCAATGAGCAGTTCTTC. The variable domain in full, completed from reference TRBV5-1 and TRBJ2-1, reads KAGVTQTPRYLIKTRGQQVTLSCSPISGHRSVSWYQQTPGQGLQFLFEYFSETQRNKGNFPGRFSGRQFSNSRSEMNVSTLELGDSALYLCASSFNQGNEQFFGPGTRLTVL.